The clone carrying this TCR beta chain has more than one count but fewer than ten. This sample is drawn from a study of spatial heterogeneity in lung cancer. The CDR3 consists of 12 residues. CDR1 and CDR2 (germline): MNHEY, SVGAGI. V was clipped by 5 bases and J by 11 bases, with 15 bases between them. TCRdb analysed the 5' RACE reads with MiXCR anew, one entry per CDR3 protein. The repertoire includes some 100,000 distinct CDR3 sequences, approximately 12% of them detected once, and roughly 39% sits in the top ten. The sample's time point: sample taken at primary tumor resection. This clonotype originated in a male donor with early-stage non-small cell lung cancer. Here the sequenced sample was PBMCs, taken at surgery. This chain uses TRBV6-5 with TRBJ1-1; perhaps TRBD1 as D (5 bases). The CDR3 nucleotides are TGTGCCAGCAGTACGGGGCCAAATGGGGCTTTCTTT. The encoded protein is CASSTGPNGAFF.